The source of this TCR beta chain is a study of human T cells and chemical hapten exposure. V lost 6 bases and J 5 bases, leaving 19 bases between the germline ends. The germline CDR1 and CDR2 sequences are MDHEN and SYDVKM. The CDR3 contains 16 residues. Regarding time point: patch test 1, 2 weeks after DPC sensitization. As to treatment: therapeutic diphenylcyclopropenone sensitization with weekly scalp DPC. Blood sampling occurred before each patch-test application. Unfractionated whole blood was the source from which total RNA was extracted. At least ten counts were recorded for this clonotype. TCRdb re-analysed the RACE reads in MiXCR, keeping a single row per CDR3 protein. The table has 150,000 to 200,000 distinct CDR3 sequences, around 13% seen once.

The TCR comes from a woman younger than 45 with alopecia areata. Some clones in this sample may be carry-over from other donors' samples. The input for sequencing was whole blood, taken in connection with sensitization to the hapten diphenylcyclopropenone (DPC). This rearrangement joins TRBV28 to TRBJ1-4; no clear D gene. CDR3 protein: CASRPLVGILNEKLFF. The CDR3 nucleotides read TGTGCCAGCAGGCCCCTGGTTGGCATACTGAATGAAAAACTGTTTTTT.